These 12 T cell receptor beta chains share one sample of origin, sequenced in a study of Ad26.COV2.S vaccination and SARS-CoV-2 variants. The assay was immunoSEQ multiplex PCR, and TCRdb's table has in-frame clones only and misses some. Of around 340,000 clones detected, about 89% appear once; the ten largest clones hold approximately 5%. Treatment noted: about 20 received Ad26.COV2.S at low or high dose, single or two shots; roughly five received placebo; per-sample allocation not given. Sampling was done on day 63 after the first vaccine or placebo injection. Here the sequenced sample was peripheral blood, taken in a trial of Ad26.COV2.S vaccine versus placebo. These receptors originate from a person aged 18-65 years who received the Ad26.COV2.S COVID-19 vaccine or a placebo.

V gene TRBV5-4 combines with J gene TRBJ1-1, with D unresolved. The CDR3 loop spans 14 amino acids. V shed 0 bases and J shed 4 bases, with 10 bases lying between them. Per the germline V gene, CDR1 is SGHNT and CDR2 is YYREEE (reference sequence). In DNA form, the CDR3 reads TGTGCCAGCAGCTTGGGGGGTGAGGGCACTGAAGCTTTCTTT. Protein product: CASSLGGEGTEAFF.

The chain uses TRBV5-1 and TRBJ2-5; 8 bases are shared with TRBD2. Germline CDR1 reads SGHRS; CDR2 reads YFSETQ. V gave up 6 bases and J gave up 4 bases; unmatched junction bases: 11. The CDR3 runs to 15 residues. This CDR3 is CASNTPSGGGETQYF. CDR3 nucleotide sequence: TGCGCCAGCAACACCCCCAGCGGGGGAGGAGAGACCCAGTACTTC.

This chain uses TRBV19 with TRBJ2-1; 9 bases fit TRBD1. With V trimmed by 10 bases and J by 7 bases, 11 bases remained unmatched. CDR3 length equals 14 residues. The V gene's germline CDR1 is LNHDA and CDR2 SQIVND (reference sequence). The CDR3 reads CAKNAGQGPNEQFF. The CDR3 DNA sequence: TGTGCCAAAAACGCGGGACAGGGCCCTAATGAGCAGTTCTTC.

CDR3 DNA sequence: TGTGCCAGCAGGCAGACTAGCGGGAGAACTTACGAGCAGTACTTC. Its translation: CASRQTSGRTYEQYF. The rearrangement links TRBV28 to TRBJ2-7; 12 bases line up with TRBD2. V lost 6 bases, J lost 4 bases, and 7 bases stayed unmatched. The CDR3 contains 15 residues. Germline CDR1 reads MDHEN; CDR2 reads SYDVKM.

The V call is TRBV7-6, the J call TRBJ2-7, with 15 bases aligning to TRBD2. The CDR3 extends over 16 amino acids. The germline V gene encodes CDR1 SGHVS and CDR2 FNYEAQ. The V and J ends lost 5 bases and 3 bases, in that order; junction bases with no gene match: 5. CDR3 coding DNA: TGTGCCAGCAGCCCATGGACTAGCGGGGGGGACTACGAGCAGTACTTC. Its translation: CASSPWTSGGDYEQYF. The full variable domain, its missing parts supplied by reference TRBV7-6 and TRBJ2-7, is GAGVSQSPRYKVTKRGQDVALRCDPISGHVSLYWYRQALGQGPEFLTYFNYEAQQDKSGLPNDRFSAERPEGSISTLTIQRTEQRDSAMYRCASSPWTSGGDYEQYFGPGTRLTVT.

The rearrangement links TRBV5-6 to TRBJ1-2; D is unresolved. The CDR3 sequence is 14 residues long. Germline V lookup: CDR1 SGHDT, CDR2 YYEEEE. V was pared by 4 bases and J by 0 bases, with 10 bases between. The CDR3 DNA is TGTGCCAGCAGCCACGCCGGGGCTAACTATGGCTACACCTTC. Residues: CASSHAGANYGYTF.

The V call is TRBV9, the J call TRBJ2-7; 8 nucleotides agree with TRBD1. The CDR3 consists of 14 residues. V shed 4 bases, J shed 4 bases, and the junction held 7 bases outside the gene matches. In germline, CDR1 is SGDLS, CDR2 YYNGEE. The CDR3 nucleotides read TGTGCCAGCAGCATGACAGGGGACCCGTACGAGCAGTACTTC. The encoded protein is CASSMTGDPYEQYF.

The chain employs TRBV5-1 and TRBJ1-2; D remains unclear. Germline V lookup: CDR1 SGHRS, CDR2 YFSETQ. Trimming shortened V by 4 bases and J by 2 bases, and 12 bases separated the two germline ends. There are 14 residues in the CDR3. The CDR3 DNA sequence: TGCGCCAGCAGCGTTGGACGGGTGAACTATGGCTACACCTTC. The encoded protein is CASSVGRVNYGYTF. The full variable domain, rest sourced from reference TRBV5-1 and TRBJ1-2, is KAGVTQTPRYLIKTRGQQVTLSCSPISGHRSVSWYQQTPGQGLQFLFEYFSETQRNKGNFPGRFSGRQFSNSRSEMNVSTLELGDSALYLCASSVGRVNYGYTFGSGTRLTVV.

The chain carries TRBV11-2 and TRBJ1-2, with D maybe TRBD1 (6 bases). CDR1 SGHAT and CDR2 FQNNGV come from the germline V gene. There are 18 residues in the CDR3. V dropped 2 bases and J dropped 8 bases, with 27 bases sitting between them. The CDR3 region is CASSLMVVSGVHSKGYTF. CDR3 coding DNA: TGTGCCAGCAGCTTAATGGTAGTTTCAGGGGTTCACTCGAAGGGCTACACCTTC.

V is TRBV6-2 or TRBV6-3 and J is TRBJ1-1; D is unclear. Trimming took off 1 base at V and 4 bases at J, with 7 bases between the two ends. Looked up from germline, CDR1 is MNHEY and CDR2 is SVGEGT. The CDR3 sequence is 13 residues long. DNA of the CDR3: TGTGCCAGCAGTTACTTTGGAGGCACTGAAGCTTTCTTT. The encoded protein is CASSYFGGTEAFF.

The chain employs TRBV1 and TRBJ1-2. TRBV1 is shown as a pseudogene. The CDR3 spans 20 residues. The CDR3 DNA sequence: TGCACCAGCAGCCAAGATCAAGCGGGCCGGAGATCCGCTGCCGAATATGGCTACACCTTC. Its protein is CTSSQDQAGRRSAAEYGYTF.

The rearrangement joins TRBV5-4 to TRBJ1-1; 9 bases agree with TRBD1. The CDR3 sequence is 15 residues long. After removal of 3 bases from V and 3 bases from J, the junction contained 6 bases not matched to a gene. Germline assignment: CDR1 SGHNT and CDR2 YYREEE (reference sequence). This CDR3 is CASSSPGTGYTEAFF. CDR3 nucleotide sequence: TGTGCCAGCAGCTCGCCCGGGACAGGGTACACTGAAGCTTTCTTT.